Shown below are 17 T cell receptor beta chains from a single sample sequenced in a study of graft-versus-host responses after intestinal transplantation. The researchers put 200,000 CFSE-labeled responder cells into plates with 200,000 irradiated, violet-dye-labeled stimulator cells. Sequencing used immunoSEQ multiplex PCR; TCRdb keeps in-frame clones, though not all of them. The sample carries 5,100 or so clones, around 27% recorded once. The sample was alloreactive CD8+ T cells from a mixed lymphocyte reaction culture, taken before intestinal transplant. The subset was: CFSE-low proliferating T cells sorted from approximately six-day pre-transplant mixed lymphocyte reaction (GvH or HvG direction). The receptors derive from a human patient who received an intestinal transplant.

The chain joins TRBV28 to TRBJ2-7; a possible D gene is TRBD1 (6 bases). CDR3 length: 14 amino acids. CDR1 MDHEN and CDR2 SYDVKM come from the germline V gene. V was trimmed by 4 bases and J by 6 bases, leaving 16 bases between them. The CDR3 DNA is TGTGCCAGCAGTTCCTTAGGGGGAGCTACCGAGCAGTACTTC. Encoded protein: CASSSLGGATEQYF.

In regard to this clone: The junction departs from the called germline gene at one end, perhaps through a read error. V is TRBV30 and J is TRBJ2-5, with D possibly matching TRBD1 (6 bases). TRBJ2-7 explains the end of the DNA better; the J call may be wrong. The CDR3 has 14 amino acids. The germline gives CDR1 GTSNPN, CDR2 SVGIG (reference sequence). This CDR3 reads CVWSVDTGWYEQYF. The DNA for the CDR3 is TGTGTCTGGAGTGTAGACACAGGGTGGTACGAGCAGTACTTC.

This clone has just a few counts. Since a much larger clone is just one base distant, this may be a read error. Other DNA sequences within the sample encode an identical CDR3. V usage is TRBV28 and J usage is TRBJ1-1, with D possibly being TRBD1 (6 bases). Trimming left V 5 bases short and J 2 bases short, with 9 bases between. The CDR3 length is 13 residues. Per germline, CDR1 MDHEN and CDR2 SYDVKM. The CDR3 coding sequence is TGTGCCAGCAGTCCGACAGGTAACACTGAAGCTTTCTTT. It yields the protein CASSPTGNTEAFF.

V is TRBV7-2 and J is TRBJ2-5; perhaps TRBD1 as D (6 bases). The better agreement between TRBJ2-7 and the DNA end casts doubt on the J call. Looked up from germline, CDR1 is SGHTA and CDR2 is FQGNSA. This CDR3 is 14 amino acids long. CDR3 sequence: CASSLAGGSYEQYF. In DNA, the CDR3 is TGTGCCAGCAGCTTAGCAGGGGGTTCCTACGAGCAGTACTTC.

This clone was found a few times. The genes are TRBV25-1 and TRBJ2-2, with D possibly matching TRBD1 (5 bases). The CDR3 is 16 residues long. V was clipped by 1 base and J by 1 base, with 10 bases between them. The germline V gene encodes CDR1 MGHDK and CDR2 SYGVNS. CDR3 region: CASSEWRQGNTGELFF. CDR3 sequence (DNA): TGTGCCAGCAGTGAATGGCGGCAGGGGAACACCGGGGAGCTGTTTTTT.

This clone has only a few counts. The CDR3 sequence: CASKPGQGAYEQYF. The DNA for the CDR3 is TGTGCCAGCAAACCGGGACAGGGGGCGTACGAGCAGTACTTC. The chain uses TRBV6-5 and TRBJ2-7, with 12 bases identical to TRBD1. CDR1 is MNHEY, CDR2 SVGAGI, per germline. Trimming took 7 bases from V and 4 from J; bases not matched to a gene: 5. The CDR3 is 14 residues long.

In its sample, this clone is large. J is TRBJ1-5 and V is TRBV13, with D uncertain. V was clipped by 4 bases and J by 2 bases, with 9 bases between them. Germline V gene lookup returns CDR1 PRHDT and CDR2 FYEKMQ (reference sequence). The CDR3 is 14 residues long. In DNA, the CDR3 is TGTGCCAGCAGCTATGGCAGCGGCAATCAGCCCCAGCATTTT. Protein product: CASSYGSGNQPQHF. Full variable domain (outside the CDR3, taken from reference TRBV13 and TRBJ1-5): AAGVIQSPRHLIKEKRETATLKCYPIPRHDTVYWYQQGPGQDPQFLISFYEKMQSDKGSIPDRFSAQQFSDYHSELNMSSLELGDSALYFCASSYGSGNQPQHFGDGTRLSIL.

This clone was seen a few times. The chain couples TRBV11-2 to TRBJ2-7; 9 nucleotides agree with TRBD1. The CDR3 contains 14 residues. V gave up 3 bases and J gave up 2 bases; unmatched junction bases: 2. Germline CDR1 and CDR2: SGHAT and FQNNGV. The CDR3, as DNA: TGTGCCAGCAGCTTCGGGACAGGGACCTACGAGCAGTACTTC. As protein: CASSFGTGTYEQYF.

This clone was detected only once. The genes are TRBV4-1 and TRBJ2-1; D perhaps matches TRBD1 (6 bases). In germline, CDR1 is MGHRA, CDR2 YSYEKL. This CDR3 spans 15 amino acids. V shed 4 bases and J shed 7 bases, with 17 bases lying between them. CDR3 sequence (DNA): TGCGCCAGCAGCCCTGGGGGCTTAGGGTGGAATGAGCAGTTCTTC. It codes for CASSPGGLGWNEQFF.

The rearrangement uses TRBV6-8 and TRBJ2-1, with D possibly matching TRBD1 (5 bases). The CDR3 is 15 amino acids. Trimming took off 6 bases at V and 0 bases at J, with 12 bases between the two ends. Germline CDR1 MNHGY, CDR2 SAAAGT. The chain's CDR3 is CASRTGYYSYNEQFF. CDR3 nucleotide sequence: TGTGCCAGCAGAACAGGCTATTACTCCTACAATGAGCAGTTCTTC.

This clone came up a few times. This chain joins TRBV7-9 and TRBJ2-5; D is unclear. V was pared by 1 base and J by 0 bases, with 12 bases between. The CDR3 is made up of 16 amino acids. CDR1 is SEHNR, CDR2 FQNEAQ, per germline (reference sequence). The chain's CDR3 is CASSLVGMLYQETQYF. In DNA, the CDR3 is TGTGCCAGCAGCTTAGTGGGGATGCTGTACCAAGAGACCCAGTACTTC.

V usage is TRBV7-6 and J usage is TRBJ2-1; 9 bases map to TRBD2. Trimming removed 9 bases from V and 10 bases from J; junction bases left unmatched: 10. CDR3 length: 13 amino acids. Germline V lookup: CDR1 SGHVS, CDR2 FNYEAQ. The CDR3 sequence: CASSGSPAREQFF. CDR3 DNA: TGTGCCAGTAGCGGGAGTCCGGCAAGAGAGCAGTTCTTC.

This chain links TRBV28 with TRBJ2-7, with 10 bases lining up with TRBD2. The V segment lost 5 bases and the J segment 9 bases; nucleotides outside the gene matches: 1. This CDR3 is 11 amino acids long. Germline V gene data show CDR1 as MDHEN and CDR2 as SYDVKM. CDR3 residues: CASSRTSGQYF. CDR3 DNA: TGTGCCAGCAGTCGGACTAGCGGGCAGTACTTC.

This clone came up a few times. V usage is TRBV28 and J usage is TRBJ1-1, with D perhaps TRBD1 (5 bases). In germline, CDR1 is MDHEN, CDR2 SYDVKM. Deletions cut 3 bases from V and 6 bases from J, with 11 bases between. This CDR3 has 13 residues. CDR3 DNA sequence: TGTGCCAGCAGTTTGAGACCAGGGCCTGAAGCTTTCTTT. Its translation is CASSLRPGPEAFF.

V gene TRBV4-2 combines with J gene TRBJ1-1; 9 bases fit TRBD1. The germline V gene has CDR1 LGHNA and CDR2 YNFKEQ. V lost 1 base to trimming and J lost 1 base; unmatched junction nucleotides: 7. CDR3 length equals 17 residues. This CDR3 is CASSQGTMGQGNTEAFF. DNA for the CDR3: TGTGCCAGCAGCCAAGGCACCATGGGACAGGGGAACACTGAAGCTTTCTTT.

The CDR3 sequence: CASSYWGGSRETQYF. The CDR3 DNA sequence: TGTGCCAGCAGTTACTGGGGCGGGAGCAGGGAGACCCAGTACTTC. The chain employs TRBV6-6 and TRBJ2-5; 7 nucleotides match TRBD2. The V and J ends lost 1 base and 5 bases, in that order; junction bases with no gene match: 7. Germline V gives CDR1 MNHNY, CDR2 SVGAGI (reference sequence). The CDR3 is 15 amino acids.

This clone is termed large (0.1 to 1%). V gene TRBV11-2 combines with J gene TRBJ2-7; D gene uncertain. Looked up from germline, CDR1 is SGHAT and CDR2 is FQNNGV. Trimming stripped 1 base from V and 7 bases from J, with 11 bases between. The CDR3 runs 13 residues. The CDR3 DNA is TGTGCCAGCAGCTTAGGGCCCTCCTGGGAGCAGTACTTC. Translation gives CASSLGPSWEQYF.